The table lists the clone carrying this T cell receptor beta chain with a few counts. As yet, its antigen is unknown. The sample belongs to a study of chemoradiotherapy in HPV16-positive cancers. Unmatched junction bases numbered 7, after V lost 4 bases and J lost 4 bases. Germline CDR1 GTSNPN, CDR2 SVGIG (reference sequence). The length of the CDR3 is 15 residues. Some clones are missing from TCRdb's copy, which holds only in-frame ones; the method was immunoSEQ multiplex PCR. The sample consists of 9,500 to 15,000 clones, 70% to 90% of them appearing once. Repertoires were sampled repeatedly during chemoradiotherapy. General study findings and limits: HPV-responsive T-cell expansion during chemoradiotherapy was linked to improved recurrence-free survival in HPV16-positive patients. During treatment, candidate HPV-specific clones and E7-related motifs expanded in tumor.

The receptor comes from a human donor with HPV-associated anogenital cancer. Specimen: blood, collected from a patient who underwent chemoradiotherapy. The J gene is TRBJ1-1, the V gene TRBV30; TRBD1 matches 12 bases. This CDR3 reads CAWIRGGQGATEAFF. CDR3 DNA sequence: TGTGCCTGGATTAGAGGGGGACAGGGGGCCACTGAAGCTTTCTTT.